This T cell receptor beta chain was recorded in a study of blood T cell repertoires in COVID-19. Data came from immunoSEQ multiplex PCR; TCRdb stores just in-frame clones and leaves some out. This repertoire shows roughly 100,000 clones, 88% found once; its top ten account for about 3.5%. Looked up from germline, CDR1 is SEHNR and CDR2 is FQNEAQ (reference sequence). The CDR3 is 16 residues long. Trimming removed 5 bases at V and 0 bases at J, with 14 bases between. Sequenced: peripheral blood. J is TRBJ1-3 and V is TRBV7-9, with D possibly matching TRBD1 (6 bases). The TCR comes from a human donor in a cohort sampled during active COVID-19. CDR3 protein: CASSQGQPHSGNTIYF. CDR3 DNA sequence: TGTGCCAGCAGCCAGGGACAACCACACTCTGGAAACACCATATATTTT.